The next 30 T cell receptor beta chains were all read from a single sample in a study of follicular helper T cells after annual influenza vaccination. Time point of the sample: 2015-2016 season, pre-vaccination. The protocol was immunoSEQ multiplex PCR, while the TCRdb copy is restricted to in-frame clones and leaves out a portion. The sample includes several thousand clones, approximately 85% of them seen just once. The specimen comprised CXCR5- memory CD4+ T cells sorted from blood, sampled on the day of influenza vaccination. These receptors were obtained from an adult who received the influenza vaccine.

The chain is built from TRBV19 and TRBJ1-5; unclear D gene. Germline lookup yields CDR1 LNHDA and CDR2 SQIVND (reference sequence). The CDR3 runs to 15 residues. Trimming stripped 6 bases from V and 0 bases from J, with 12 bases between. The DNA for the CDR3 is TGTGCCAGTAGGATATCTGTATTTAGCAATCAGCCCCAGCATTTT. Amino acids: CASRISVFSNQPQHF. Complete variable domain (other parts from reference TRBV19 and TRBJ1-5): DGGITQSPKYLFRKEGQNVTLSCEQNLNHDAMYWYRQDPGQGLRLIYYSQIVNDFQKGDIAEGYSVSREKKESFPLTVTSAQKNPTAFYLCASRISVFSNQPQHFGDGTRLSIL.

CDR3 sequence (DNA): TGTGCCAGCAGTAAGACAGGGATATTGGACACTGAAGCTTTCTTT. It yields the protein CASSKTGILDTEAFF. The chain employs TRBV6-5 and TRBJ1-1, with TRBD1 matching over 7 bases. There are 15 residues in the CDR3. With V trimmed by 5 bases and J by 3 bases, 9 bases remained unmatched. Germline loops: CDR1 MNHEY, CDR2 SVGAGI.

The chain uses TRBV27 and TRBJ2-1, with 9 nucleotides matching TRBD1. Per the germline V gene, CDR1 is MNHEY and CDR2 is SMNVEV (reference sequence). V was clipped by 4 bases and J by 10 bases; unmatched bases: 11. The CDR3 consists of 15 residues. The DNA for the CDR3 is TGTGCCAGCAGTTACACGGGACAGGGCTTTTGGGAGCAGTTCTTC. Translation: CASSYTGQGFWEQFF.

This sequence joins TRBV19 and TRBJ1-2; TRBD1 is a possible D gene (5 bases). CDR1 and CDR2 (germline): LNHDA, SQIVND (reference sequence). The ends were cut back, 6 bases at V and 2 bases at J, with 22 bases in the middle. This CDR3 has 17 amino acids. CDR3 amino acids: CASSRNPRTGLNYGYTF. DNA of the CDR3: TGTGCCAGTAGCAGAAACCCCCGCACAGGATTGAACTATGGCTACACCTTC.

The CDR3 sequence is CASSPDGFYGYTF. CDR3 bases: TGTGCCAGCAGCCCGGACGGCTTCTATGGCTACACCTTC. V is TRBV9 and J is TRBJ1-2; D remains ambiguous. CDR1 and CDR2 (germline): SGDLS, YYNGEE. Trimming stripped 4 bases from V and 4 bases from J, with 11 bases between. CDR3 size: 13 residues.

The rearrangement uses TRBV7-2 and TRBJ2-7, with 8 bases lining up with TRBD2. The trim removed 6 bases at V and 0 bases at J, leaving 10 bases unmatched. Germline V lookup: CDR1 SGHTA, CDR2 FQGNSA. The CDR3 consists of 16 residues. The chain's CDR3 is CASSRLSGVLSYEQYF. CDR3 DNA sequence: TGTGCCAGCAGTCGACTTAGCGGGGTACTCTCCTACGAGCAGTACTTC.

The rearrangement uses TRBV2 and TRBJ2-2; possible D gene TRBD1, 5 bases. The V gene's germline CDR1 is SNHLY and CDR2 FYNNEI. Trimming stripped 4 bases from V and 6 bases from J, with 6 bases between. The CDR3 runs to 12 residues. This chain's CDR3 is CASSGTSGELFF. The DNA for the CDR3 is TGTGCCAGCAGTGGGACATCCGGGGAGCTGTTTTTT.

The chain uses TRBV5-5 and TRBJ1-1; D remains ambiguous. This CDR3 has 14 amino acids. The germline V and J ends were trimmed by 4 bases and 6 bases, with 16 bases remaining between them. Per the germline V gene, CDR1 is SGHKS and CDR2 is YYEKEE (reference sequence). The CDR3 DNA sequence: TGTGCCAGCAGCCTAACGATGGGGTCGGCTGAAGCTTTCTTT. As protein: CASSLTMGSAEAFF.

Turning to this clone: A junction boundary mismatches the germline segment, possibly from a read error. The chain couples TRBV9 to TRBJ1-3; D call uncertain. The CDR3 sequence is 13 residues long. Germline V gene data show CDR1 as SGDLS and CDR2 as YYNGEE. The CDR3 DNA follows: TGTGCCAGCAGCGCCAATCTAGGAAGCACCATATATTTT. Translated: CASSANLGSTIYF.

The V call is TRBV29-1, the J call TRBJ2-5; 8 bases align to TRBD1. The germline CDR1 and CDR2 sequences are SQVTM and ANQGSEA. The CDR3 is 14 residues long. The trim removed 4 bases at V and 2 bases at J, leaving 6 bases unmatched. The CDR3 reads CSVVAQGAQETQYF. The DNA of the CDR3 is TGCAGCGTTGTGGCCCAGGGGGCGCAAGAGACCCAGTACTTC.

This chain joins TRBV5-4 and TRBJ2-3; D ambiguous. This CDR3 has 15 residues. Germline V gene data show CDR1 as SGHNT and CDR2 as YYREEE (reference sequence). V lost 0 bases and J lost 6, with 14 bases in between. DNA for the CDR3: TGTGCCAGCAGCTTGGGCCTCCCGTACGGTGATACGCAGTATTTT. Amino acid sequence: CASSLGLPYGDTQYF.

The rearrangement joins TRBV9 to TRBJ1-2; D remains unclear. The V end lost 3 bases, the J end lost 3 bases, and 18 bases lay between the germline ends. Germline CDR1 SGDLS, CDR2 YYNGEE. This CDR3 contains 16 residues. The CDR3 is CASSELDRPRDYGYTF. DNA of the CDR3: TGTGCCAGCAGCGAATTGGACCGTCCGAGGGACTATGGCTACACCTTC. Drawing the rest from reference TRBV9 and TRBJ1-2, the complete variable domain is DSGVTQTPKHLITATGQRVTLRCSPRSGDLSVYWYQQSLDQGLQFLIQYYNGEERAKGNILERFSAQQFPDLHSELNLSSLELGDSALYFCASSELDRPRDYGYTFGSGTRLTVV.

CDR3 nucleotide sequence: TGTGCCAGCAGTGTCAGCGGGGGGCCGAGCTCCTACGAGCAGTACTTC. This encodes CASSVSGGPSSYEQYF. This chain uses TRBV6-1 with TRBJ2-7; 9 bases match TRBD2. Germline V CDR1 and CDR2: MNHNS, SASEGT. The CDR3 has 16 residues. The V segment lost 4 bases and the J segment 0 bases; nucleotides outside the gene matches: 7.

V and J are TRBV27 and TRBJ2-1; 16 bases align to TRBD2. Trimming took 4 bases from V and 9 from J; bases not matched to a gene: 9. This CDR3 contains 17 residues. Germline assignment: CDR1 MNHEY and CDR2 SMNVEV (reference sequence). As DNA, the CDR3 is TGTGCCAGCAGTTCCCCGGGACTAGCGGGGGGGCCACTTGAGCAGTTCTTC. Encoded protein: CASSSPGLAGGPLEQFF.

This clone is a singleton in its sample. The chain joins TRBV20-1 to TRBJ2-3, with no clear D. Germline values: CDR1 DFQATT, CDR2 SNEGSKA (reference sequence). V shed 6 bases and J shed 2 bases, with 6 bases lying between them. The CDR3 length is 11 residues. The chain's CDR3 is CSAIYTDTQYF. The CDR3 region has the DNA TGCAGTGCGATATACACAGATACGCAGTATTTT.

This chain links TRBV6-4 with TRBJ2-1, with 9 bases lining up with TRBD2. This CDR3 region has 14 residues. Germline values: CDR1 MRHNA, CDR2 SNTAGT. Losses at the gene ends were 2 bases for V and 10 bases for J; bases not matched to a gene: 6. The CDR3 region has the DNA TGTGCCAGCAGTGACGGGACTAGCTCTACCGAGCAGTTCTTC. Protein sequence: CASSDGTSSTEQFF.

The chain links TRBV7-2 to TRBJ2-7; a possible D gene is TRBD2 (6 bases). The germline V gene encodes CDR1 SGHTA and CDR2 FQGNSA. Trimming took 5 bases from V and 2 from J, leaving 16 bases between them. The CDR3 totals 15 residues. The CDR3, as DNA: TGTGCCAGCAGCACCCCCCGCGGGGAGGCCTACGAGCAGTACTTC. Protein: CASSTPRGEAYEQYF.

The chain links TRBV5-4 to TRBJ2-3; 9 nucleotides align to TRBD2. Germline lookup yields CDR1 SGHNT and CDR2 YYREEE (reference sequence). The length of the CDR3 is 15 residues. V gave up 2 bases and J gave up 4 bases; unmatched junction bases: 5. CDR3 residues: CASSLKRGAPDTQYF. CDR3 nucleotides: TGTGCCAGCAGCTTAAAGCGGGGGGCACCAGATACGCAGTATTTT.

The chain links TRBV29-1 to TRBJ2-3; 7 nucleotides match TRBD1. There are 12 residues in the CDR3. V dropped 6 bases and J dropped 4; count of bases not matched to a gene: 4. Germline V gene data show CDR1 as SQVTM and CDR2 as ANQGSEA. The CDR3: CSVTGTADTQYF. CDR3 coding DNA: TGCAGCGTAACCGGGACAGCAGATACGCAGTATTTT.

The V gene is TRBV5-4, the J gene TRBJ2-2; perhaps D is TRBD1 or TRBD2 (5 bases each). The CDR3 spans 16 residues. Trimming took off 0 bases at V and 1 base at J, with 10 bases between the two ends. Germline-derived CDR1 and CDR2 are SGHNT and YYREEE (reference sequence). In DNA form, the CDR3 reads TGTGCCAGCAGCTTGGGGGGGTTCGAGAACACCGGGGAGCTGTTTTTT. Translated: CASSLGGFENTGELFF. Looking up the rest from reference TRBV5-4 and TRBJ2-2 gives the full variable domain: ETGVTQSPTHLIKTRGQQVTLRCSSQSGHNTVSWYQQALGQGPQFIFQYYREEENGRGNFPPRFSGLQFPNYSSELNVNALELDDSALYLCASSLGGFENTGELFFGEGSRLTVL.

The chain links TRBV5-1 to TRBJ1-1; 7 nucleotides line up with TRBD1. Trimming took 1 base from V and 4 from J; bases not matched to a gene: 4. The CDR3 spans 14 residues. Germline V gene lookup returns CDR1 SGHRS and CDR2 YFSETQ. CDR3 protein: CASSLSSGGTEAFF. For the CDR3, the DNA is TGCGCCAGCAGCTTGTCGTCAGGGGGCACTGAAGCTTTCTTT.

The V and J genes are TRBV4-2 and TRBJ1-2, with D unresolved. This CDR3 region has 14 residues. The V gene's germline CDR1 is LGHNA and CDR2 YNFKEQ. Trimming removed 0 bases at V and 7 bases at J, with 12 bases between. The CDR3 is CASSQDPLPRGYTF. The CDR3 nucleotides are TGTGCCAGCAGCCAAGACCCCTTACCCCGTGGCTACACCTTC.

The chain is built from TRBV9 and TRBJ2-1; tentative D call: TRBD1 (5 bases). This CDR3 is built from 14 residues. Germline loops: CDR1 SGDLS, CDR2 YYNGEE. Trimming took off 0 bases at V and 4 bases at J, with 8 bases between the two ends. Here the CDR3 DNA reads TGTGCCAGCAGCGTAGCGTCAGGGTACAATGAGCAGTTCTTC. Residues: CASSVASGYNEQFF.

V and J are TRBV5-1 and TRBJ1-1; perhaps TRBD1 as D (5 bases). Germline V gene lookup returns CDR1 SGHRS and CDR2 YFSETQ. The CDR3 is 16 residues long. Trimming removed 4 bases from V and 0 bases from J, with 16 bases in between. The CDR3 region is CASSPDGGALNTEAFF. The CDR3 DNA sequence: TGCGCCAGCAGCCCGGATGGAGGGGCCTTGAACACTGAAGCTTTCTTT.

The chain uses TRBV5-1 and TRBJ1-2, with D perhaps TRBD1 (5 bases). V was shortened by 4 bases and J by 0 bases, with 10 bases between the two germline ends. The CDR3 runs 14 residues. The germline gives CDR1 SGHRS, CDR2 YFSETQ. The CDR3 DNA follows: TGCGCCAGCAGCACTAGACAGTCTAACTATGGCTACACCTTC. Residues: CASSTRQSNYGYTF. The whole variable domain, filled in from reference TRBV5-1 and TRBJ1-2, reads KAGVTQTPRYLIKTRGQQVTLSCSPISGHRSVSWYQQTPGQGLQFLFEYFSETQRNKGNFPGRFSGRQFSNSRSEMNVSTLELGDSALYLCASSTRQSNYGYTFGSGTRLTVV.

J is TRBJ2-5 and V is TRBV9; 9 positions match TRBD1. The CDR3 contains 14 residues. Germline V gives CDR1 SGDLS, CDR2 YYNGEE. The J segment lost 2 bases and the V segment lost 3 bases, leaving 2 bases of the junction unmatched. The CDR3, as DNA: TGTGCCAGCAGCGGAGACAGGGGGCAAGAGACCCAGTACTTC. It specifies CASSGDRGQETQYF.

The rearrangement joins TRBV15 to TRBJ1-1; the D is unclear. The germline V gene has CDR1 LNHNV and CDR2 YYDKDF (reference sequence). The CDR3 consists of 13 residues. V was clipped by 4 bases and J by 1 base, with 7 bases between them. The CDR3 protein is CATSILGNTEAFF. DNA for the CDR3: TGTGCCACCAGCATATTAGGGAACACTGAAGCTTTCTTT.

CDR3 amino acids: CASSPHIAGNTIYF. In nucleotides, the CDR3 is TGTGCCAGCAGCCCCCACATAGCTGGAAACACCATATATTTT. The chain is built from TRBV7-9 and TRBJ1-3; D is ambiguous. Per germline, CDR1 SEHNR and CDR2 FQNEAQ (reference sequence). V was cut by 5 bases and J by 2 bases, with 10 bases left in between. The length of the CDR3 is 14 residues.

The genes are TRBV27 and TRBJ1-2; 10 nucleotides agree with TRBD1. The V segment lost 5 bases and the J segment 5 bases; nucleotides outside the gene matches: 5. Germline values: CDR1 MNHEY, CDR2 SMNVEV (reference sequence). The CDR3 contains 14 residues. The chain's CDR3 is CASSPGTGVYGYTF. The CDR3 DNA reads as TGTGCCAGCAGTCCCGGGACAGGGGTTTATGGCTACACCTTC.

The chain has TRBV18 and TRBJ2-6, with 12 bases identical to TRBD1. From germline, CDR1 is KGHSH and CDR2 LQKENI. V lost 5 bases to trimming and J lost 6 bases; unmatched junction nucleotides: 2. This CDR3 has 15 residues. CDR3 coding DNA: TGTGCCAGCTCAAGGGACAGGGGGCTGGCCAACGTCCTGACTTTC. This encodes CASSRDRGLANVLTF.